This T cell receptor (beta chain) was recovered during a study of blood T cells in healthy people across ages. It was with a sample-barcoded 5' primer and a J-beta primer mix that a second PCR of about 6 to 12 cycles was run. Template switching added a 12-random-nucleotide identifier to every cDNA molecule. No fewer than 3 million CDR3-containing paired-end reads came from each sample. MiXCR was run by TCRdb on the 5' RACE reads, yielding one entry per CDR3 protein. The sample yields roughly 800,000 distinct CDR3 sequences, about 62% seen once. Notes on the study in general: Among T cells, TCR beta diversity per million cells dropped roughly linearly as age rose. Compared with aged donors, long-lived donors showed fewer expanded clones, suggesting selection.

This clonotype occurred a few times. Its specificity is not known. The length of the CDR3 is 15 residues. The germline CDR1 and CDR2 sequences are DFQATT and SNEGSKA (reference sequence). The V and J ends lost 5 bases and 6 bases respectively, with 21 bases between them. The rearrangement uses TRBV20-1 and TRBJ2-3; D may be TRBD2 (6 bases). The specimen was blood. The TCR was taken from a man aged 25 to 40 in good health. CDR3 nucleotide sequence: TGCAGTGCTCGCGGGACCGCAAAGGGTCCGGATACGCAGTATTTT. This sequence encodes CSARGTAKGPDTQYF.